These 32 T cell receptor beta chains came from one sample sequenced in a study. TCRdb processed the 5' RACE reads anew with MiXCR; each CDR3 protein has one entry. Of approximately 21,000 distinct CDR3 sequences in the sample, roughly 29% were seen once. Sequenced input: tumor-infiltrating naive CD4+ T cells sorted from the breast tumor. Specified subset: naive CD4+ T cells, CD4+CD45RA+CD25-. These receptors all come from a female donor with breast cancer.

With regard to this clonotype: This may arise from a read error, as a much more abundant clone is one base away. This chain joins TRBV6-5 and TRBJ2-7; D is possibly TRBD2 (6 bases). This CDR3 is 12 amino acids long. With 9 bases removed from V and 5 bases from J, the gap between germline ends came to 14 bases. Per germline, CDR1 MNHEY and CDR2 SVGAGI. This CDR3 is CARARDLDEQYF. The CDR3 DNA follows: TGTGCCAGAGCCCGGGACTTGGACGAGCAGTACTTC.

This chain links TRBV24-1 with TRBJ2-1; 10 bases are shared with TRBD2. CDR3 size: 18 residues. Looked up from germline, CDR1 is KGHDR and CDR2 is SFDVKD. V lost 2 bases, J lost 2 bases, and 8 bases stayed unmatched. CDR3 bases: TGTGCCACCAGTGATTCCCCTTGGACTAGCGGAACCTACAATGAGCAGTTCTTC. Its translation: CATSDSPWTSGTYNEQFF.

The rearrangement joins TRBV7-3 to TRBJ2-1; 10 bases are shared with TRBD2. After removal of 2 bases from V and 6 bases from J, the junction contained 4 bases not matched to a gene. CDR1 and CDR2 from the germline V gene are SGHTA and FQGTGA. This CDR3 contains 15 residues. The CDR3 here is CASSLGTSALNEQFF. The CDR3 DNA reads TGTGCCAGCAGCTTAGGGACTAGCGCCCTCAATGAGCAGTTCTTC. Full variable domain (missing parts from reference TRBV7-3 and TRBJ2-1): GAGVSQTPSNKVTEKGKYVELRCDPISGHTALYWYRQSLGQGPEFLIYFQGTGAADDSGLPNDRFFAVRPEGSVSTLKIQRTERGDSAVYLCASSLGTSALNEQFFGPGTRLTVL.

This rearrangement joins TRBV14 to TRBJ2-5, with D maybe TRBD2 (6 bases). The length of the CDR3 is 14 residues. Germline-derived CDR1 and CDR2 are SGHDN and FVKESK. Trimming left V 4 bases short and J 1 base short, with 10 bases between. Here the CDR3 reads CASSRGLLQETQYF. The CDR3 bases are TGTGCCAGCAGCCGGGGACTGCTCCAAGAGACCCAGTACTTC. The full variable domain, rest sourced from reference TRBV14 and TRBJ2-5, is EAGVTQFPSHSVIEKGQTVTLRCDPISGHDNLYWYRRVMGKEIKFLLHFVKESKQDESGMPNNRFLAERTGGTYSTLKVQPAELEDSGVYFCASSRGLLQETQYFGPGTRLLVL.

The CDR3 loop is CSVDGIRAGEFF. CDR3 DNA sequence: TGCAGCGTTGATGGCATTAGGGCCGGGGAGTTCTTC. The chain carries TRBV29-1 and TRBJ2-1; D is perhaps TRBD2 (5 bases). V was trimmed by 3 bases and J by 14 bases, leaving 17 bases between them. CDR3 size: 12 residues. Germline V gene lookup returns CDR1 SQVTM and CDR2 ANQGSEA.

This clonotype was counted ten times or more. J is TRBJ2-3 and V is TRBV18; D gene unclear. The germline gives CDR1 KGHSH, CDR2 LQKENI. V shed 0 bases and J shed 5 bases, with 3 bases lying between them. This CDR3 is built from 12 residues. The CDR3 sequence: CASSPPEDTQYF. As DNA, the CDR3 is TGTGCCAGCTCACCACCGGAAGATACGCAGTATTTT. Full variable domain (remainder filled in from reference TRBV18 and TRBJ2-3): NAGVMQNPRHLVRRRGQEARLRCSPMKGHSHVYWYRQLPEEGLKFMVYLQKENIIDESGMPKERFSAEFPKEGPSILRIQQVVRGDSAAYFCASSPPEDTQYFGPGTRLTVL.

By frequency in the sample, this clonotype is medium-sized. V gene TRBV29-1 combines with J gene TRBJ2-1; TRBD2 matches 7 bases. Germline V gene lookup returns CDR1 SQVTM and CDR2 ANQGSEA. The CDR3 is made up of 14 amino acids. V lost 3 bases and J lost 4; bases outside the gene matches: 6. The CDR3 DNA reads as TGCAGCGTTGAGCCGGCTAGCGGATACAATGAGCAGTTCTTC. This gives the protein CSVEPASGYNEQFF.

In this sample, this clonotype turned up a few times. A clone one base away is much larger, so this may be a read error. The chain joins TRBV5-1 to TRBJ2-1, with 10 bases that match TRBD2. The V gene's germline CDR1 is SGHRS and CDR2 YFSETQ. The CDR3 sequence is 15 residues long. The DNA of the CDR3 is TGCGCCGGCAGTCAGCGGGAGGGCTCCTACAATGAGCAGTTCTTC. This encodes CAGSQREGSYNEQFF.

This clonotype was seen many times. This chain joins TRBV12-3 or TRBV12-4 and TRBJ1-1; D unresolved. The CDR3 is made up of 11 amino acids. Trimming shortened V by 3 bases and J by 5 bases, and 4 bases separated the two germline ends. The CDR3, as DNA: TGTGCCAGCAGTTTTGGAACTGAAGCTTTCTTT. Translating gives CASSFGTEAFF.

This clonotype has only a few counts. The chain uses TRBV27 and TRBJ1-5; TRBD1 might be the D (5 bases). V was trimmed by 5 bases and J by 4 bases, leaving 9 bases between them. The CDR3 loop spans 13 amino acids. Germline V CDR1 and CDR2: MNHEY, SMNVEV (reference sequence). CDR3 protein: CASSVGGNQPQHF. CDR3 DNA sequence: TGTGCCAGCAGTGTGGGGGGAAATCAGCCCCAGCATTTT.

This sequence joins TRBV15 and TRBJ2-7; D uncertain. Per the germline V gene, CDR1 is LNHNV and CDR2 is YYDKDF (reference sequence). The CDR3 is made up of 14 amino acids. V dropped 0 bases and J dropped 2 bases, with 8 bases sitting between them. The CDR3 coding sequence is TGTGCCACCAGCAGAGATGGCGCCACCTACGAGCAGTACTTC. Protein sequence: CATSRDGATYEQYF.

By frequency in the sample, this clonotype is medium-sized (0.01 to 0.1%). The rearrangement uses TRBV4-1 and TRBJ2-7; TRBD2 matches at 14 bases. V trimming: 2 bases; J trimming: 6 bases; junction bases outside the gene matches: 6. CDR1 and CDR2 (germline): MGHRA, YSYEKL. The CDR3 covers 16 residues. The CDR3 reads CASSQQGLAGAGEQYF. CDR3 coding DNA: TGCGCCAGCAGCCAACAGGGACTAGCGGGAGCAGGCGAGCAGTACTTC.

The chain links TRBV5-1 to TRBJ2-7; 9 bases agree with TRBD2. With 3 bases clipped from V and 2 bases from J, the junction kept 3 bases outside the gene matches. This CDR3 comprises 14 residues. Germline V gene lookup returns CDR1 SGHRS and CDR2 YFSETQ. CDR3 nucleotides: TGCGCCAGCAGCTACGGGACTAGCACCTACGAGCAGTACTTC. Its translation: CASSYGTSTYEQYF.

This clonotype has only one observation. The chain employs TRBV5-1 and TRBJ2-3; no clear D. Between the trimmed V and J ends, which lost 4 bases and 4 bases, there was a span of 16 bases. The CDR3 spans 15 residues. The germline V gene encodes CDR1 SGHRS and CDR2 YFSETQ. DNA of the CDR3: TGCGCCAGCAGCCACGATCCGGCCGGCGCAGATACGCAGTATTTT. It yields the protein CASSHDPAGADTQYF.

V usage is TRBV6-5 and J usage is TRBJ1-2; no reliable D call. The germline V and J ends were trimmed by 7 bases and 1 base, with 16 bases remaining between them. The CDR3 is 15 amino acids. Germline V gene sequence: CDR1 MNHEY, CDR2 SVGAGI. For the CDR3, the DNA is TGTGCCAGCACTAGTTATCTGGGCTTTAACTATGGCTACACCTTC. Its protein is CASTSYLGFNYGYTF.

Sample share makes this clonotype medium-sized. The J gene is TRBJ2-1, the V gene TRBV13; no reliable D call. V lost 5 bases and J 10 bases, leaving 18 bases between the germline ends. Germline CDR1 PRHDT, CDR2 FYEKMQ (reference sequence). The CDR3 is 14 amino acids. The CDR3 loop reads CASSPYLVSHEQFF. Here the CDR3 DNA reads TGTGCCAGCAGCCCGTACCTAGTTTCCCACGAGCAGTTCTTC.

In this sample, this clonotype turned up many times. CDR3 DNA sequence: TGTGCCACCAGCAGGGGACTAGCAGCAGACAATGAGCAGTTCTTC. It translates to CATSRGLAADNEQFF. The chain employs TRBV15 and TRBJ2-1; 9 bases are a match to TRBD2. The CDR3 loop spans 15 amino acids. CDR1 is LNHNV, CDR2 YYDKDF, per germline (reference sequence). Unmatched junction bases numbered 5, after V lost 3 bases and J lost 5 bases.

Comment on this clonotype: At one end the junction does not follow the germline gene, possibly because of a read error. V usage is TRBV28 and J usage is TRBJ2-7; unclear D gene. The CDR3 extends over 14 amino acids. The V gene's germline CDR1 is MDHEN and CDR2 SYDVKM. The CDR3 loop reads CASSFRGDSYEQYF. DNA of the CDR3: TGTGCCAGTAGTTTCCGTGGGGACTCCTACGAGCAGTACTTC.

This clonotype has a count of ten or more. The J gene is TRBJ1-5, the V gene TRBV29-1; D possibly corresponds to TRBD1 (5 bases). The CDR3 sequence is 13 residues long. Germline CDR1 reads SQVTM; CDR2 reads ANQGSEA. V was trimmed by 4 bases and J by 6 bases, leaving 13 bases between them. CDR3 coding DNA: TGCAGCGTTGTCGAGGGGTGGGGTCAGCCCCAGCATTTT. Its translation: CSVVEGWGQPQHF.

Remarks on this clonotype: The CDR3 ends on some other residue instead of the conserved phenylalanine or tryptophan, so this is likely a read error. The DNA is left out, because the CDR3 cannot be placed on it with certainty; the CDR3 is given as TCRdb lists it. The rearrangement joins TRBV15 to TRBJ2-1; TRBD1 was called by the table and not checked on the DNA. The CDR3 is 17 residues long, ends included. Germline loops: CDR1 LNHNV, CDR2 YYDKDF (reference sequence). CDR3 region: CATSSSGQVSPYNEQLL.

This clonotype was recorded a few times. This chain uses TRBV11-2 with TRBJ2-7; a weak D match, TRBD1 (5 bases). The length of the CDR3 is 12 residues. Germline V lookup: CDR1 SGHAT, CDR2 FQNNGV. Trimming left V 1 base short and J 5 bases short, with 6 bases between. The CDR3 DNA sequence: TGTGCCAGCAGCTTAGCAGGGCACGAGCAGTACTTC. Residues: CASSLAGHEQYF.

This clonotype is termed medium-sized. The DNA of the CDR3 is TGCAGTGCTATGGACAGGGCAGTTGGAAACACCATATATTTT. Amino acid sequence: CSAMDRAVGNTIYF. The chain recombines TRBV20-1 with TRBJ1-3, with 8 bases aligning to TRBD1. With V trimmed by 4 bases and J by 3 bases, 5 bases remained unmatched. This CDR3 has 14 residues. The germline V gene encodes CDR1 DFQATT and CDR2 SNEGSKA (reference sequence).

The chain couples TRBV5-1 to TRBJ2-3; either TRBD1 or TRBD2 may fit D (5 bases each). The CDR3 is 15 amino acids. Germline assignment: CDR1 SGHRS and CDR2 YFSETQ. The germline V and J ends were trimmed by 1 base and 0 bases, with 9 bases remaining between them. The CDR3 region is CASSLWDGSTDTQYF. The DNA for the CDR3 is TGCGCCAGCAGCTTGTGGGACGGAAGCACAGATACGCAGTATTTT.

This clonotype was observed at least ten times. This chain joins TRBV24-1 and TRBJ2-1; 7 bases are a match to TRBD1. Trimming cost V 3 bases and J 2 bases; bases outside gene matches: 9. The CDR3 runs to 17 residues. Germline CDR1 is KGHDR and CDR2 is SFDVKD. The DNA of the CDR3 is TGTGCCACCAGTGATATACCCCGGACAGGTCCCTACAATGAGCAGTTCTTC. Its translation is CATSDIPRTGPYNEQFF.

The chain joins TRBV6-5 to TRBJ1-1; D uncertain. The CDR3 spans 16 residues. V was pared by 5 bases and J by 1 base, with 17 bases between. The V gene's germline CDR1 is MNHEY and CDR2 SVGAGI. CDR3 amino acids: CASSPFRHLQNTEAFF. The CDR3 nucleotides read TGTGCCAGCAGTCCATTTCGCCATTTGCAGAACACTGAAGCTTTCTTT.

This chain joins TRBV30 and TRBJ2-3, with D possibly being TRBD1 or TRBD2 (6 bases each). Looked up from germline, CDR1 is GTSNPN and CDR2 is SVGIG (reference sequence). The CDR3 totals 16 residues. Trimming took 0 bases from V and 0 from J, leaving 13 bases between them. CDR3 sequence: CAWSVWGAPSTDTQYF. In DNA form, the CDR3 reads TGTGCCTGGAGTGTATGGGGGGCGCCAAGCACAGATACGCAGTATTTT.

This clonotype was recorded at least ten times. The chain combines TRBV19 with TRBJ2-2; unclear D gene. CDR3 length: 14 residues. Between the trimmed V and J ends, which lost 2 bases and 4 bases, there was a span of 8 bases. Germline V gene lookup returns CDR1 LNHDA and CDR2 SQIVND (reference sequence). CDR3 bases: TGTGCCAGTAGTATAAGTAAAGCCACCGGGGAGCTGTTTTTT. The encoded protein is CASSISKATGELFF.

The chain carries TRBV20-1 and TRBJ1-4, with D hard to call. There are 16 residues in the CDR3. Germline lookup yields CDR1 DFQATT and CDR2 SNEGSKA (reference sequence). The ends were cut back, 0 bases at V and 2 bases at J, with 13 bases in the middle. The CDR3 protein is CSARDRRGQTNEKLFF. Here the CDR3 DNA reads TGCAGTGCTAGAGATCGGCGTGGTCAGACTAATGAAAAACTGTTTTTT.

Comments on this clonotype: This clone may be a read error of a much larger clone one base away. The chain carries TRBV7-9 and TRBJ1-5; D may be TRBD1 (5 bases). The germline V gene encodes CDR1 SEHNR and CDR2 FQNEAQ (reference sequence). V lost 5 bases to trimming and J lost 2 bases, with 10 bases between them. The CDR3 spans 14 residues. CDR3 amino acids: CASSPRDGNQPQHF. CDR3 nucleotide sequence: TGTGCCAGCAGCCCCCGGGACGGCAATCAGCCCCAGCATTTT.

The CDR3 nucleotides read TGTGCCAGCAGCTTAGCAGCGGGCTATGAGCAGTTCTTC. The encoded protein is CASSLAAGYEQFF. The chain recombines TRBV7-9 with TRBJ2-1; D might be TRBD2 (6 bases). Germline CDR1 and CDR2: SEHNR and FQNEAQ (reference sequence). Trimming left V 0 bases short and J 8 bases short, with 8 bases between. There are 13 residues in the CDR3.

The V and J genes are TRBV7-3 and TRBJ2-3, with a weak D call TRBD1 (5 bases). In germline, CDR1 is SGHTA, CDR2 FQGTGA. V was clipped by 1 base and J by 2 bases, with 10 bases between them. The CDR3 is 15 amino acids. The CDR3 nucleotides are TGTGCCAGCAGCTTAAAGGCAGGGATCACAGATACGCAGTATTTT. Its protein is CASSLKAGITDTQYF.

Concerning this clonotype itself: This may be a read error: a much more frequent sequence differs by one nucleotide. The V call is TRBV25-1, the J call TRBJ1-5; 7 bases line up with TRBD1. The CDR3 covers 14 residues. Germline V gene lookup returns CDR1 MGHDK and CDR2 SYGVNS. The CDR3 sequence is CAGSPGTADQVQHF. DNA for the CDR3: TGTGCCGGCAGTCCCGGGACAGCCGATCAGGTCCAGCATTTT.